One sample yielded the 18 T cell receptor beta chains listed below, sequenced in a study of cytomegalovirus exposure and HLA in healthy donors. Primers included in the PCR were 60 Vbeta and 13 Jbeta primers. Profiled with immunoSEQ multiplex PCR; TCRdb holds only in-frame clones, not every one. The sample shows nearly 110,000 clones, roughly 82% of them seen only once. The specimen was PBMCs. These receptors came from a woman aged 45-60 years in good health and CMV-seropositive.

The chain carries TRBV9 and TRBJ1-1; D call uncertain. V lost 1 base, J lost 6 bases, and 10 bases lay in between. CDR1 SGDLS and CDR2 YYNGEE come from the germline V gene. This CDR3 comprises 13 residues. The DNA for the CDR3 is TGTGCCAGCAGCGTAACATACCGGGCTGAAGCTTTCTTT. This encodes CASSVTYRAEAFF.

The CDR3 here is CASRADRAWNSPLHF. The CDR3 DNA follows: TGTGCCAGTAGAGCGGACAGGGCGTGGAATTCACCCCTCCACTTT. The V and J genes are TRBV19 and TRBJ1-6; TRBD1 agrees at 8 bases. This CDR3 region has 15 residues. V was clipped by 6 bases and J by 7 bases; unmatched bases: 8. CDR1 LNHDA and CDR2 SQIVND come from the germline V gene (reference sequence). Filled out from reference TRBV19 and TRBJ1-6, the complete variable domain reads DGGITQSPKYLFRKEGQNVTLSCEQNLNHDAMYWYRQDPGQGLRLIYYSQIVNDFQKGDIAEGYSVSREKKESFPLTVTSAQKNPTAFYLCASRADRAWNSPLHFGNGTRLTVT.

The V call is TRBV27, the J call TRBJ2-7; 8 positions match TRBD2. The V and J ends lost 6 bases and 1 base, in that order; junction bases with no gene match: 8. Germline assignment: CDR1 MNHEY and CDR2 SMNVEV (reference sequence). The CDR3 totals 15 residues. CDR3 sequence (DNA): TGTGCCAGCAGCCCCTGGTCTAGCGGGTCCTACGAGCAGTACTTC. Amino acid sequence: CASSPWSSGSYEQYF.

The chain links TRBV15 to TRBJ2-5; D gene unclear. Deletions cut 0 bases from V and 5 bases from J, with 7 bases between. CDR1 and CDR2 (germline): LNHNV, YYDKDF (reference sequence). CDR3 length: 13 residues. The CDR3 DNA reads TGTGCCACCAGCAGAGATACTTGGGAGACCCAGTACTTC. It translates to CATSRDTWETQYF.

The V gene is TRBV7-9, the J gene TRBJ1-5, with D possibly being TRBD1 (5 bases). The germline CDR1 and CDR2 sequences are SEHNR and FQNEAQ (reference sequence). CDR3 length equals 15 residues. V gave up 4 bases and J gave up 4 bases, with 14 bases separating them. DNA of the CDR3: TGTGCCAGCAGCTCGGCGACGGGGGGAAATCAGCCCCAGCATTTT. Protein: CASSSATGGNQPQHF.

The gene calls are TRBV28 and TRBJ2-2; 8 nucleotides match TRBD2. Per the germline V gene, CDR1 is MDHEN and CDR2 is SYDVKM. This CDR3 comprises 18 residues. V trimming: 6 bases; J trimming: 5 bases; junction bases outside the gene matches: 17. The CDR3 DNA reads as TGTGCCAGCAGGCCACAAAAGGGGTCGGGGGGGGCAACCGGGGAGCTGTTTTTT. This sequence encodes CASRPQKGSGGATGELFF.

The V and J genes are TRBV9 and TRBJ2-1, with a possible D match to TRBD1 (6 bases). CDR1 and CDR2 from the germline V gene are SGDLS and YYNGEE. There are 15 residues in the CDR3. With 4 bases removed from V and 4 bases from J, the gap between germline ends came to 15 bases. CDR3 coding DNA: TGTGCCAGCAGCCCCGAGGGGACACAGTACAATGAGCAGTTCTTC. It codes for CASSPEGTQYNEQFF.

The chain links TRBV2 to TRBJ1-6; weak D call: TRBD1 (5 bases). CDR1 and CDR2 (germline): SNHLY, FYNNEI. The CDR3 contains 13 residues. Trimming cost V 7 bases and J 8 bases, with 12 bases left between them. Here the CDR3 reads CASKGLGYSPLHF. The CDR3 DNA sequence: TGTGCCAGCAAGGGGCTTGGGTATTCACCCCTCCACTTT.

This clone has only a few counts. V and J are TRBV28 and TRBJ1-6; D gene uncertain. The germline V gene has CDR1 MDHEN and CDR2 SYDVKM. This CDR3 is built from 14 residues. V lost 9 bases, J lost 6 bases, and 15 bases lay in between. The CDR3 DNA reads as TGTGCCAGTACTATGGGAGCTGGTAATTCACCCCTCCACTTT. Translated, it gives CASTMGAGNSPLHF.

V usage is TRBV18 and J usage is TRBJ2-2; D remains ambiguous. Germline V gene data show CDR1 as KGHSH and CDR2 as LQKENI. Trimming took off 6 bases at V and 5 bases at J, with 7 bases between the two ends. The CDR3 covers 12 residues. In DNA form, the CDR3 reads TGTGCCAGCTCCTCCCTTACCGGGGAGCTGTTTTTT. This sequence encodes CASSSLTGELFF.

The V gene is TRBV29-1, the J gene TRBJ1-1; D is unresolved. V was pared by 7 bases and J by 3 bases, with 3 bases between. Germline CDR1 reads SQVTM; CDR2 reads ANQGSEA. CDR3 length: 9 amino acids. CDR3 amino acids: CSADTEAFF. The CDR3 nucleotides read TGCAGCGCCGACACTGAAGCTTTCTTT.

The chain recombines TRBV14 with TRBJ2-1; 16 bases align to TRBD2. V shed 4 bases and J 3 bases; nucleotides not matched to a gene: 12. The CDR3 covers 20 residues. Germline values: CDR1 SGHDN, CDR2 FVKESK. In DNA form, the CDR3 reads TGTGCCAGCAGCCCCTTTCCGGGACTAGCGGGGGGGCGAGACTACAATGAGCAGTTCTTC. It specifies CASSPFPGLAGGRDYNEQFF.

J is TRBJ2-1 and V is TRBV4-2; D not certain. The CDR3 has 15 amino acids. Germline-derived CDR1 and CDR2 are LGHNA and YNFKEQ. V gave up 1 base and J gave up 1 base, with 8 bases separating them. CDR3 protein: CASSQGVVSYNEQFF. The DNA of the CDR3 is TGTGCCAGCAGCCAAGGAGTAGTGTCCTACAATGAGCAGTTCTTC.

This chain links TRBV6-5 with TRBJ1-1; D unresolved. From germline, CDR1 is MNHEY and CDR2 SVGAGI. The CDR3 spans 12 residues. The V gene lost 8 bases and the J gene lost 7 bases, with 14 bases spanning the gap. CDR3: CASSLNRDEAFF. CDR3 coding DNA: TGTGCCAGCTCACTGAACCGGGATGAAGCTTTCTTT.

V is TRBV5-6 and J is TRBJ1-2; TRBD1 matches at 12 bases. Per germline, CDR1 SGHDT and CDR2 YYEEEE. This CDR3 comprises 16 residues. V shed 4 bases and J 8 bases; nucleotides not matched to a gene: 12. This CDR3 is CASSPGTGGNYIGYTF. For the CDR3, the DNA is TGTGCCAGCAGCCCAGGGACAGGGGGCAACTACATCGGCTACACCTTC.

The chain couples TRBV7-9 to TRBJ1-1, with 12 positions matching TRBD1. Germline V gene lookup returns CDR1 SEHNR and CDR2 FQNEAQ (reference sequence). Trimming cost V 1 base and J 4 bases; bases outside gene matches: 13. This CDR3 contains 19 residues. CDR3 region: CASSLGVGTGGRSVTEAFF. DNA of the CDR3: TGTGCCAGCAGCTTAGGAGTCGGGACAGGGGGCCGATCGGTCACTGAAGCTTTCTTT.

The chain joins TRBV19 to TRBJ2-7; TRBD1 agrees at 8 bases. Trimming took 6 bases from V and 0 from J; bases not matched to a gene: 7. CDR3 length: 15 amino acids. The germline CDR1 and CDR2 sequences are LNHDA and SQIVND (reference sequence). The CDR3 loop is CASRTDRGPSYEQYF. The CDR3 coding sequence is TGTGCCAGTAGGACCGACAGGGGCCCCTCCTACGAGCAGTACTTC.

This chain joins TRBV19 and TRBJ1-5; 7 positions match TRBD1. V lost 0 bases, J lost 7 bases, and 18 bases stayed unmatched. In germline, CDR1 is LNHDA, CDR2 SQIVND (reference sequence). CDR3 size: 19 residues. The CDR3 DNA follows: TGTGCCAGTAGTATAGATGGGCCTTCGGGCAGGGGGAATCCCCAGCCCCAGCATTTT. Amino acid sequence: CASSIDGPSGRGNPQPQHF.